This TCR beta chain was identified in a study of OX40 agonist ivuxolimab in advanced cancers. On the study more broadly: Partial responses were recorded for three patients, including one with hepatocellular carcinoma and two with cutaneous melanoma. Whole-study results and caveats: Clonal expansion by week 6 occurred in CD4+ and CD8+ blood T cells (at 0.1 to 3.0 mg/kg). In the expanded peripheral T cells, antigen specificity was never determined.

With regard to this clone: Antigen unknown.

This CDR3 region has 17 residues. After removal of 0 bases from V and 4 bases from J, the junction contained 8 bases not matched to a gene. The germline V gene encodes CDR1 SGHAT and CDR2 FQDESV (reference sequence). Sequenced by immunoSEQ multiplex PCR; TCRdb stores in-frame clones only, minus some. The data hold some 40,000 clones, with around 80% observed a single time. The chain recombines TRBV11-1 with TRBJ1-2; 10 nucleotides line up with TRBD1. The starting material was CD4+ or CD8+ T cells sorted from blood, obtained in a trial of the OX40 agonist ivuxolimab. The sequence was obtained from an adult with an advanced solid tumor such as melanoma, head and neck, liver or kidney cancer. The CDR3 DNA follows: TGTGCCAGCAGCTTAGCGCATGGGACAGGGGAAATCTATGGCTACACCTTC. This codes for CASSLAHGTGEIYGYTF. Based on the CDR3 plus reference TRBV11-1 and TRBJ1-2, the full variable domain is EAEVAQSPRYKITEKSQAVAFWCDPISGHATLYWYRQILGQGPELLVQFQDESVVDDSQLPKDRFSAERLKGVDSTLKIQPAELGDSAMYLCASSLAHGTGEIYGYTFGSGTRLTVV.